This T cell receptor (beta chain) was sequenced during a study of blood T cell repertoires in COVID-19. Study overall: COVID-19 samples from acute and convalescent phases originated in the United States, Italy and Spain. PBMCs, B-cell-depleted T cells, or T cells provided the cDNA or gDNA that made up the material.

Study processing details: It was from reference gene primer amplification that nucleated cell counts were estimated. The assay was immunoSEQ multiplex PCR, and TCRdb's table has in-frame clones only and misses some. Clonal size and the V and J genes are those of that table, whereas D and trimming came from the DNA. The sample has 200,000 to 250,000 clones; 80% to 90% are singletons. Trimming pared 0 bases from V and 6 bases from J, leaving 18 bases between. The CDR3 totals 17 residues. CDR1 and CDR2 (germline): SEHNR, FQNEAQ (reference sequence). Sequenced: peripheral blood. The chain combines TRBV7-9 with TRBJ2-1; weak D call: TRBD2 (5 bases). The TCR was taken from a man in his forties or fifties who had recovered from COVID-19. The CDR3 coding sequence is TGTGCCAGCAGCTTAGCGGCGTTGGCGGGCCTCCTCAATGAGCAGTTCTTC. This gives the protein CASSLAALAGLLNEQFF.